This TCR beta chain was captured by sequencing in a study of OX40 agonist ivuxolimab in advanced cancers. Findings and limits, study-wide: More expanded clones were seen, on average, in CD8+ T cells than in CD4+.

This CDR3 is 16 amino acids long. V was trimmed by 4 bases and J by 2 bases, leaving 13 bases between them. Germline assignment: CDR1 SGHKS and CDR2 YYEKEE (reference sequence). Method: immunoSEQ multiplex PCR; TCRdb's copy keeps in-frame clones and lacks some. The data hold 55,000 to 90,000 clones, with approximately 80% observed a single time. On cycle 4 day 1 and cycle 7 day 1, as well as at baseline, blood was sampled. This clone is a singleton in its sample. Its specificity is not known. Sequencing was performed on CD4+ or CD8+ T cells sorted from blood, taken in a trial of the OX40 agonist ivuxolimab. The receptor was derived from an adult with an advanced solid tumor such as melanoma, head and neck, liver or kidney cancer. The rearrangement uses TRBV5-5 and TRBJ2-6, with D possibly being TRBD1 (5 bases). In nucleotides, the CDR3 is TGTGCCAGCAGCCGAATGGCAGGGACTGGGGCCAACGTCCTGACTTTC. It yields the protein CASSRMAGTGANVLTF.